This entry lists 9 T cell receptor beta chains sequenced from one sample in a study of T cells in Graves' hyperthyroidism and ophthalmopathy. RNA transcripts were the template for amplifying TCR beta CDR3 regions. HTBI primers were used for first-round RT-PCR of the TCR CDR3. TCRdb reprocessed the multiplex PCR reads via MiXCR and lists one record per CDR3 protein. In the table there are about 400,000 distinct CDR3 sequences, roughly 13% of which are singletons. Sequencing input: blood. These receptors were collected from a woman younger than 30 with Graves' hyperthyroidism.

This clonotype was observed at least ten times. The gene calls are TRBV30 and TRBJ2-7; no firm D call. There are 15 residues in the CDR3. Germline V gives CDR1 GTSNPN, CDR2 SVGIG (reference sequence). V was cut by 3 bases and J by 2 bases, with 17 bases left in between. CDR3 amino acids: CAWSATGHKTYEQYF. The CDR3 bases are TGTGCCTGGAGCGCGACCGGGCACAAAACCTACGAGCAGTACTTC. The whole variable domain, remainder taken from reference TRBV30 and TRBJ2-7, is SQTIHQWPATLVQPVGSPLSLECTVEGTSNPNLYWYRQAAGRGLQLLFYSVGIGQISSEVPQNLSASRPQDRQFILSSKKLLLSDSGFYLCAWSATGHKTYEQYFGPGTRLTVT.

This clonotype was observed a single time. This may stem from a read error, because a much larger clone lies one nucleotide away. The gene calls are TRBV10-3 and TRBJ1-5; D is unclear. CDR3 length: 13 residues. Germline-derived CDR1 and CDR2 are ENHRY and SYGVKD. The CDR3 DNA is TGTGCCGTCAGTGAGAATAGCAATCAGCCCCAGCATTTT. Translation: CAVSENSNQPQHF.

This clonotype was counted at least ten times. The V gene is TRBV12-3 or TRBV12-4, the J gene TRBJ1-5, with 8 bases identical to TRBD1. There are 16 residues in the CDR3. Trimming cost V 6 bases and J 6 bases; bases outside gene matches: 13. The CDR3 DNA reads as TGTGCCAGCAGCCTAAAAACGGACAGGGTTGGTCAGCCCCAGCATTTT. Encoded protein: CASSLKTDRVGQPQHF.

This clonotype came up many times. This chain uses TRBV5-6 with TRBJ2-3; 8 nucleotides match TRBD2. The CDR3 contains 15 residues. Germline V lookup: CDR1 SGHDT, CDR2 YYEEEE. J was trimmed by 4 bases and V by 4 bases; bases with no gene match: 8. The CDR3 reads CASSQGLAGADTQYF. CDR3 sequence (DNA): TGTGCCAGCAGCCAGGGGCTAGCGGGTGCAGATACGCAGTATTTT.

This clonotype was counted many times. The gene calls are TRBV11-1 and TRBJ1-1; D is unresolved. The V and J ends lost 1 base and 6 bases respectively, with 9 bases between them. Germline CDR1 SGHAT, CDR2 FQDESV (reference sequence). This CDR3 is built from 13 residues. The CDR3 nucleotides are TGTGCCAGCAGCTTAGGGTTTGGATCTGAAGCTTTCTTT. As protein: CASSLGFGSEAFF.

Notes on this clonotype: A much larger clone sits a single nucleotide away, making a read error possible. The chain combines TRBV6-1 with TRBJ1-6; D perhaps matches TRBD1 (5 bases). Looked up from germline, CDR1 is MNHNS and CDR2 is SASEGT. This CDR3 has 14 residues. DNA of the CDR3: TGTGCCAGCAGTCGGACACCGAATAATCCACCCCTCCACTTT. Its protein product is CASSRTPNNPPLHF.

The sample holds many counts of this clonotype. CDR3 in DNA: TGTGCCAGCAGTAATGGGGGTAGGCAGCCCCAGCATTTT. Protein: CASSNGGRQPQHF. The V call is TRBV6-1, the J call TRBJ1-5, with D perhaps matching TRBD1 (5 bases). V dropped 5 bases and J dropped 7 bases, with 12 bases sitting between them. The germline V gene encodes CDR1 MNHNS and CDR2 SASEGT. The CDR3 sequence is 13 residues long.

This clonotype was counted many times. CDR3 region: CVTRQLKNSGNTIYF. The DNA of the CDR3 is TGTGTAACTCGACAGCTAAAAAACTCTGGAAACACCATATATTTT. The J gene is TRBJ1-3, the V gene TRBV28; the D gene is possibly TRBD1 (5 bases). Germline V gene lookup returns CDR1 MDHEN and CDR2 SYDVKM. CDR3 length equals 15 residues.

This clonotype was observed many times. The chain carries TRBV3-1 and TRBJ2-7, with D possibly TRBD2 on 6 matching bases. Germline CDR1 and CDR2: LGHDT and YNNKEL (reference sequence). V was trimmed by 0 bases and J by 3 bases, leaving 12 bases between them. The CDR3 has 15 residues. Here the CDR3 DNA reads TGTGCCAGCAGCCAAGACGATCGACTAGACTACGAGCAGTACTTC. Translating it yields CASSQDDRLDYEQYF.